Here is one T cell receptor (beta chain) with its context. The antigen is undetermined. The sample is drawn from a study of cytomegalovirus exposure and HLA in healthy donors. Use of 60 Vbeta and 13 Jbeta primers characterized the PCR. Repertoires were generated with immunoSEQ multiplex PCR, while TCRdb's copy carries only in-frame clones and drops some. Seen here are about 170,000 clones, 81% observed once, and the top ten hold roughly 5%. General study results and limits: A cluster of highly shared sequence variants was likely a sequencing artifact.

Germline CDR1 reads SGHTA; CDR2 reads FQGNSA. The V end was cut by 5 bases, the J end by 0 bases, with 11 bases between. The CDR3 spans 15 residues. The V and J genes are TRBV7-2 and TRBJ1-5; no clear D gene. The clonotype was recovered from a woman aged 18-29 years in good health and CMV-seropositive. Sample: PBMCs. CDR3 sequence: CASSLTPYSNQPQHF. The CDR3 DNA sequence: TGTGCCAGCAGCCTGACACCCTATAGCAATCAGCCCCAGCATTTT.